One and the same sample provided the 17 T cell receptor beta chains below, sequenced in a study of blood T cell repertoires in COVID-19. Produced via immunoSEQ multiplex PCR; TCRdb's table is partial and in-frame only. The sample carries 70,000 or so clones, about four fifths recorded once. Sequences were obtained from peripheral blood. The receptors stem from a man aged 60-69 years with COVID-19, enrolled during active disease.

CDR3 in amino acids: CASRRTGGFGYTF. DNA for the CDR3: TGTGCCAGCAGACGAACAGGGGGGTTTGGCTACACCTTC. The chain employs TRBV6-5 and TRBJ1-2, with 8 bases matching TRBD1. In germline, CDR1 is MNHEY, CDR2 SVGAGI. This CDR3 is built from 13 residues. Trimming at V came to 6 bases and at J to 7 bases, leaving 7 bases not matched to a gene.

This chain uses TRBV9 with TRBJ2-1; 8 positions match TRBD2. With V trimmed by 0 bases and J by 7 bases, 3 bases remained unmatched. The CDR3 is 14 amino acids. Germline lookup yields CDR1 SGDLS and CDR2 YYNGEE. The CDR3 sequence is CASSVAGGPNEQFF. The CDR3 nucleotides read TGTGCCAGCAGCGTAGCGGGAGGGCCGAATGAGCAGTTCTTC.

V and J are TRBV15 and TRBJ1-3, with unresolved D. V lost 0 bases, J lost 0 bases, and 6 bases lay in between. Germline CDR1 is LNHNV and CDR2 is YYDKDF (reference sequence). CDR3 length: 15 residues. The CDR3, as DNA: TGTGCCACCAGCAGAGATTCGGGCTCTGGAAACACCATATATTTT. This codes for CATSRDSGSGNTIYF.

V usage is TRBV10-3 and J usage is TRBJ2-1, with 10 positions matching TRBD2. With V trimmed by 0 bases and J by 6 bases, 8 bases remained unmatched. Germline values: CDR1 ENHRY, CDR2 SYGVKD. The CDR3 is made up of 17 amino acids. CDR3 in amino acids: CAISESPRLAGLNEQFF. DNA for the CDR3: TGTGCCATCAGTGAGTCACCGCGACTAGCGGGCCTCAATGAGCAGTTCTTC.

The CDR3 spells CASSPRTSGHNEQFF. The CDR3 coding sequence is TGTGCCAGCAGCCCGAGGACTAGCGGTCACAATGAGCAGTTCTTC. The V and J genes are TRBV27 and TRBJ2-1; 10 positions match TRBD2. The CDR3 runs to 15 residues. V shed 6 bases and J 5 bases; nucleotides not matched to a gene: 7. Germline CDR1 is MNHEY and CDR2 is SMNVEV (reference sequence).

V gene TRBV10-3 combines with J gene TRBJ1-5; D gene unclear. Trimming stripped 10 bases from V and 3 bases from J, with 10 bases between. The CDR3 is 12 residues long. Germline assignment: CDR1 ENHRY and CDR2 SYGVKD. CDR3: CATGEPNQPQHF. For the CDR3, the DNA is TGTGCCACTGGGGAGCCCAATCAGCCCCAGCATTTT.

V is TRBV30 and J is TRBJ1-5; D unresolved. This CDR3 has 13 residues. Germline CDR1 GTSNPN, CDR2 SVGIG (reference sequence). Trimming cost V 2 bases and J 3 bases, with 8 bases left between them. The CDR3 protein is CAWSRQDNQPQHF. CDR3 nucleotide sequence: TGTGCCTGGAGTAGGCAGGACAATCAGCCCCAGCATTTT. The full variable domain, completed using reference TRBV30 and TRBJ1-5, is SQTIHQWPATLVQPVGSPLSLECTVEGTSNPNLYWYRQAAGRGLQLLFYSVGIGQISSEVPQNLSASRPQDRQFILSSKKLLLSDSGFYLCAWSRQDNQPQHFGDGTRLSIL.

The V call is TRBV6-6, the J call TRBJ2-5, with 14 bases that match TRBD2. The CDR3 contains 16 residues. CDR1 and CDR2 (germline): MNHNY, SVGAGI (reference sequence). Trimming cost V 8 bases and J 5 bases; bases outside gene matches: 10. For the CDR3, the DNA is TGTGCCAGCCGCAGGGGACTAGCGGGAGTTGGGGAGACCCAGTACTTC. This encodes CASRRGLAGVGETQYF.

This CDR3 reads CASSYTTSLEQYF. The CDR3 DNA reads as TGTGCCAGCAGTTATACGACTAGTCTCGAGCAGTACTTC. V and J are TRBV12-3 or TRBV12-4 and TRBJ2-7, with a tentative D call TRBD2 (6 bases). V was cut by 4 bases and J by 6 bases, with 13 bases left in between. This CDR3 has 13 amino acids.

The chain joins TRBV5-1 to TRBJ2-7, with TRBD2 matching over 11 bases. This CDR3 region has 15 residues. The germline V gene encodes CDR1 SGHRS and CDR2 YFSETQ. V dropped 2 bases and J dropped 0; count of bases not matched to a gene: 1. CDR3 in DNA: TGCGCCAGCAGCTTAGGGACTAGCGGCTCCTACGAGCAGTACTTC. This encodes CASSLGTSGSYEQYF.

The V gene is TRBV5-1, the J gene TRBJ2-5, with 8 positions matching TRBD2. CDR1 and CDR2 (germline): SGHRS, YFSETQ. The trim removed 0 bases at V and 4 bases at J, leaving 5 bases unmatched. This CDR3 comprises 15 residues. The CDR3 region has the DNA TGCGCCAGCAGCTTGGCCGGGGGGGCTCGAGAGACCCAGTACTTC. It yields the protein CASSLAGGARETQYF.

CDR3 nucleotide sequence: TGTGCCAGCAGCCCCCCGGGCAGGGACTACGAGCAGTACTTC. Its protein product is CASSPPGRDYEQYF. V is TRBV11-2 and J is TRBJ2-7, with D maybe TRBD1 (5 bases). Germline values: CDR1 SGHAT, CDR2 FQNNGV. The ends were cut back, 5 bases at V and 3 bases at J, with 14 bases in the middle. The length of the CDR3 is 14 residues.

This chain connects TRBV29-1 to TRBJ1-6; TRBD1 aligns across 7 bases. The CDR3 length is 15 residues. V was pared by 5 bases and J by 8 bases, with 12 bases of the junction left unmatched. From germline, CDR1 is SQVTM and CDR2 ANQGSEA. The DNA for the CDR3 is TGCAGCGTTACTATAGGGGGCAGGATAGATTCACCCCTCCACTTT. It translates to CSVTIGGRIDSPLHF. Together with reference TRBV29-1 and TRBJ1-6, the CDR3 gives the full variable domain: SAVISQKPSRDICQRGTSLTIQCQVDSQVTMMFWYRQQPGQSLTLIATANQGSEATYESGFVIDKFPISRPNLTFSTLTVSNMSPEDSSIYLCSVTIGGRIDSPLHFGNGTRLTVT.

V is TRBV29-1 and J is TRBJ2-3; D might be TRBD1 (5 bases). The CDR3 loop spans 12 amino acids. V shed 5 bases and J shed 1 base, with 7 bases lying between them. Germline V gene lookup returns CDR1 SQVTM and CDR2 ANQGSEA. CDR3 loop: CSVLTGTDTQYF. CDR3 coding DNA: TGCAGCGTTTTGACAGGCACAGATACGCAGTATTTT.

In regard to this clone: The same CDR3 also results from other DNA sequences found in this sample. The chain is built from TRBV6-6 and TRBJ1-1, with 7 nucleotides matching TRBD1. With V trimmed by 5 bases and J by 4 bases, 4 bases remained unmatched. Germline-derived CDR1 and CDR2 are MNHNY and SVGAGI (reference sequence). The CDR3 spans 13 residues. CDR3 protein: CASSPQGGTEAFF. As DNA, the CDR3 is TGTGCCAGCAGTCCCCAGGGGGGCACTGAAGCTTTCTTT.

This clone was recorded a few times. The chain links TRBV19 to TRBJ1-4; 8 nucleotides match TRBD1. Losses at the gene ends were 6 bases for V and 8 bases for J; bases not matched to a gene: 5. Germline assignment: CDR1 LNHDA and CDR2 SQIVND (reference sequence). This CDR3 region has 13 residues. CDR3 nucleotides: TGTGCCAGTAGCATGACAGGGGTAGAAAAACTGTTTTTT. It specifies CASSMTGVEKLFF.

The chain combines TRBV6-5 with TRBJ1-4; 7 bases are shared with TRBD1. Germline CDR1 reads MNHEY; CDR2 reads SVGAGI. This CDR3 spans 13 amino acids. The V segment lost 5 bases and the J segment 8 bases; nucleotides outside the gene matches: 5. The DNA for the CDR3 is TGTGCCAGCAGTAGACAGGGAGTAGAAAAACTGTTTTTT. Protein product: CASSRQGVEKLFF.